A selection of T cell receptor beta chains follows, all from one sample in a study of T cell responses to AZD1222 COVID-19 vaccine. TCRdb keeps only in-frame clones here, not all; method: immunoSEQ multiplex PCR. Among approximately 150,000 clones listed, roughly 88% were seen once. Sequences were derived from peripheral blood, sampled 28 days after the second dose of the MenACWY control vaccine. Receptors originate from an adult who received the MenACWY meningococcal vaccine as a control. The CDR3 runs from the conserved cysteine through the conserved F or W. A D gene is named only where the DNA matches it firmly. Part of the rows lack a size; the others show once, few, many or a class for expanded clones.

size	D	J	V	CDR3	DNA
.	.	TRBJ2-7	TRBV28	CASSLGGSYEQYF	TGTGCCAGCAGTTTGGGGGGATCCTACGAGCAGTACTTC
.	.	TRBJ1-1	TRBV18	CASSPERGGRSAFF	TGTGCCAGCTCACCAGAGAGGGGGGGCAGGTCAGCTTTCTTT
.	TRBD2	TRBJ2-1	TRBV20-1	CSASAGGPNEQFF	TGCAGTGCTAGTGCGGGGGGGCCTAATGAGCAGTTCTTC
few	.	TRBJ1-6	TRBV7-2	CASSFWKNSPLHF	TGTGCCAGCAGCTTTTGGAAGAATTCACCCCTCCACTTT
.	.	TRBJ2-7	TRBV19	CASSMSGFSYEQYF	TGTGCCAGTAGTATGTCCGGATTCTCCTACGAGCAGTACTTC
.	TRBD2	TRBJ2-3	TRBV9	CASSIQPVQTSGRTDTQYF	TGTGCCAGCAGTATCCAACCCGTGCAGACTAGCGGGAGGACAGATACGCAGTATTTT
.	.	TRBJ1-2	TRBV19	CASSSLSAGVGGNYGYTF	TGTGCCAGTAGTTCCTTATCGGCAGGGGTCGGGGGTAACTATGGCTACACCTTC
.	.	TRBJ1-5	TRBV21-1	CASSKEGGVNGNQPQHF	TGTGCCAGCAGCAAAGAGGGCGGGGTGAATGGCAATCAGCCCCAGCATTTT
.	.	TRBJ2-1	TRBV28	CASSPQGLAAGEQFF	TGTGCCAGCAGCCCCCAGGGGCTAGCGGCGGGTGAGCAGTTCTTC
few	.	TRBJ1-5	TRBV28	CASRPSGGEGQPQHF	TGTGCCAGCAGGCCCTCCGGGGGGGAGGGACAGCCCCAGCATTTT
.	TRBD1	TRBJ1-2	TRBV5-5	CASSKGQGEGYGYTF	TGTGCCAGCAGCAAGGGACAGGGGGAAGGGTATGGCTACACCTTC
.	.	TRBJ2-2	TRBV5-1	CASSLEGGRAGELFF	TGCGCCAGCAGCTTGGAGGGAGGAAGGGCCGGGGAGCTGTTTTTT
.	.	TRBJ1-4	TRBV9	CASSVSTTNEKLFF	TGTGCCAGCAGCGTTTCCACAACTAATGAAAAACTGTTTTTT
once	.	TRBJ1-1	TRBV30	CALSRVTEAFF	TGTGCCCTGAGCAGGGTCACTGAAGCTTTCTTT
.	.	TRBJ2-7	TRBV18	CASSPSRAYEQYF	TGTGCCAGCTCACCCAGTAGGGCCTACGAGCAGTACTTC
.	TRBD1	TRBJ2-1	TRBV4-3	CASSQAQGAGGSYNEQFF	TGCGCCAGCAGCCAAGCCCAAGGGGCAGGGGGTTCCTACAATGAGCAGTTCTTC
.	.	TRBJ1-2	TRBV12-5	CASGLVSSGGYTF	TGTGCTAGTGGTTTGGTTTCCTCGGGGGGCTACACCTTC
.	.	TRBJ2-7	TRBV19	CASSIGQGYEQYF	TGTGCCAGTAGTATAGGGCAGGGCTACGAGCAGTACTTC
.	.	TRBJ1-5	TRBV10-3	CAISESGGNQPQHF	TGTGCCATCAGTGAGTCTGGGGGAAATCAGCCCCAGCATTTT